The rows below give T cell receptor beta chains drawn from one sample of a study of blood T cell repertoires in COVID-19. Profiling relied on immunoSEQ multiplex PCR, and the TCRdb table lists in-frame clones only, not all of them. The sample includes roughly 99,000 clones, approximately 84% of them seen just once. The sequenced sample was peripheral blood. The source of these receptors is a human donor in a cohort sampled during active COVID-19. CDR3s include the opening cysteine and the closing phenylalanine or tryptophan. The order of the fields is D gene, J gene, clone size, V gene, CDR3 DNA, CDR3 protein. A D gene is named only where the DNA matches it firmly. Clone sizes are given selectively: once, few, many, or a class where the clone is expanded.

d_gene: TRBD1; j_gene: TRBJ1-2; abundance: NA; v_gene: TRBV6-5; CDR3nt: TGTGCCAGCAGTTCCGGGACAGGGCCCTTAAACTATGGCTACACCTTC; CDR3aa: CASSSGTGPLNYGYTF
d_gene: TRBD2; j_gene: TRBJ2-1; abundance: NA; v_gene: TRBV19; CDR3nt: TGTGCCAGTAGTATAAGTCTAGCGGGAAGGTTTGAGCAGTTCTTC; CDR3aa: CASSISLAGRFEQFF
d_gene: NA; j_gene: TRBJ2-5; abundance: NA; v_gene: TRBV29-1; CDR3nt: TGCAGCGTTGGCCAGGGTGCGTCCCTCATGGGGACCCAGTACTTC; CDR3aa: CSVGQGASLMGTQYF
d_gene: TRBD1; j_gene: TRBJ1-2; abundance: NA; v_gene: TRBV7-2; CDR3nt: TGTGCCAGCAGCTTAGCGCAACAGGGGGGGAACTATGGCTACACCTTC; CDR3aa: CASSLAQQGGNYGYTF
d_gene: NA; j_gene: TRBJ1-5; abundance: NA; v_gene: TRBV2; CDR3nt: TGTGCCAGCAGTACCGACCCCCGACTATCGCCCCAGCATTTT; CDR3aa: CASSTDPRLSPQHF
d_gene: NA; j_gene: TRBJ2-5; abundance: NA; v_gene: TRBV19; CDR3nt: TGTGCCACCGGGGGGCCACTAGAGGGTGAGACCCAGTACTTC; CDR3aa: CATGGPLEGETQYF
d_gene: NA; j_gene: TRBJ1-2; abundance: NA; v_gene: TRBV7-2; CDR3nt: TGTGCCAGCAGCTCATCAGTGAACCCCCAATATGGCTACACCTTC; CDR3aa: CASSSSVNPQYGYTF
d_gene: NA; j_gene: TRBJ1-1; abundance: few; v_gene: TRBV19; CDR3nt: TGTGCCAGTACGGTGTCGGGGGGCACTGAAGCTTTCTTT; CDR3aa: CASTVSGGTEAFF
d_gene: NA; j_gene: TRBJ2-5; abundance: NA; v_gene: TRBV7-3; CDR3nt: TGTGCCAGCAGCCATCTCGGGGGGACCCAGTACTTC; CDR3aa: CASSHLGGTQYF
d_gene: TRBD2; j_gene: TRBJ2-3; abundance: NA; v_gene: TRBV18; CDR3nt: TGTGCCAGCTTCTTAGCGGGAGAGTACACAGATACGCAGTATTTT; CDR3aa: CASFLAGEYTDTQYF
d_gene: NA; j_gene: TRBJ1-5; abundance: NA; v_gene: TRBV7-2; CDR3nt: TGTGCCAGCAGCTTAGCCGAGAGTCAGCCCCAGCATTTT; CDR3aa: CASSLAESQPQHF
d_gene: NA; j_gene: TRBJ1-2; abundance: once; v_gene: TRBV4-2; CDR3nt: TGTGCCAGCAGCCAAGAACTGGTTAGCTATGGCTACACCTTC; CDR3aa: CASSQELVSYGYTF
d_gene: TRBD1; j_gene: TRBJ1-4; abundance: NA; v_gene: TRBV25-1; CDR3nt: TGTGCCAGCAGAGGACAGGGATCTAATGAAAAACTGTTTTTT; CDR3aa: CASRGQGSNEKLFF
d_gene: TRBD1; j_gene: TRBJ1-5; abundance: NA; v_gene: TRBV19; CDR3nt: TGTGCCAGTAGAGGACAGGGGGGATCTCAGCCCCAGCATTTT; CDR3aa: CASRGQGGSQPQHF
d_gene: TRBD1; j_gene: TRBJ1-1; abundance: NA; v_gene: TRBV3-1/TRBV3-2; CDR3nt: TGTGCCAGCCGACAGGGGTCGAACACTGAAGCTTTCTTT; CDR3aa: CASRQGSNTEAFF
d_gene: NA; j_gene: TRBJ1-3; abundance: NA; v_gene: TRBV5-6; CDR3nt: TGTGCCAGCAGCCGCGACAGGCGGGACACCATATATTTT; CDR3aa: CASSRDRRDTIYF
d_gene: TRBD1; j_gene: TRBJ1-1; abundance: NA; v_gene: TRBV29-1; CDR3nt: TGCAGCGTTGCGGACAGGGGGAACACTGAAGCTTTCTTT; CDR3aa: CSVADRGNTEAFF
d_gene: NA; j_gene: TRBJ1-4; abundance: NA; v_gene: TRBV5-4; CDR3nt: TGTGCCAGCAGCTCCACAGGGCCGGCTAATGAAAAACTGTTTTTT; CDR3aa: CASSSTGPANEKLFF